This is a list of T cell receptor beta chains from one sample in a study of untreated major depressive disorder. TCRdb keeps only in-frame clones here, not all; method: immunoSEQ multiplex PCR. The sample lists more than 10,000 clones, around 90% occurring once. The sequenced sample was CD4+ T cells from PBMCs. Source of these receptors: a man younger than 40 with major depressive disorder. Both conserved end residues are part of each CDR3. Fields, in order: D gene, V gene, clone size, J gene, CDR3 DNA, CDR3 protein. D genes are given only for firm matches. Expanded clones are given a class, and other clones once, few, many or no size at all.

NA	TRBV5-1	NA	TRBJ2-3	TGCGCCAGCAGCTTGATAGGCGGCACAGATACGCAGTATTTT	CASSLIGGTDTQYF
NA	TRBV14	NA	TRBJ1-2	TGTGCCAGCAGCCAAGGGTGGCGGCCGAACTATGGCTACACCTTC	CASSQGWRPNYGYTF
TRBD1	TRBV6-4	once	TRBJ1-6	TGTGCCAGCAGTGAGGGACAGGGTAATTCACCCCTCCACTTT	CASSEGQGNSPLHF
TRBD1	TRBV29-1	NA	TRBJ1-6	TGCAGCGTCGCCACAGGGGGGAATTCACCCCTCCACTTT	CSVATGGNSPLHF
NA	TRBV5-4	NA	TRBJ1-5	TGTGCCAGCAGCTTGTCAAGGGACCAGCCCCAGCATTTT	CASSLSRDQPQHF
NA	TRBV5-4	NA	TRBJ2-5	TGTGCCAGCAGCATTGGCGTGTCCCAGTACTTC	CASSIGVSQYF
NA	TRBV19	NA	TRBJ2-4	TGTGCCAGTAGTATAGATCTGGGGCGGGCCAAAAACATTCAGTACTTC	CASSIDLGRAKNIQYF
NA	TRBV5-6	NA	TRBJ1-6	TGTGCCAGCAGCTTGGCCGAGGCAGTCCTTCGGAGACATAATTCACCCCTCCACTTT	CASSLAEAVLRRHNSPLHF
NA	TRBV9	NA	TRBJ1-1	TGTGCCAGCAGCGTAGACCTCGCGGGCACTGAAGCTTTCTTT	CASSVDLAGTEAFF
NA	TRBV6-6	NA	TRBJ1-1	TGTGCCAGCAGTCCCCCGGGGTCCACTGAAGCTTTCTTT	CASSPPGSTEAFF
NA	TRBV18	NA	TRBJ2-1	TGTGCCAGCTCACCAGGGCTTATAGAGGAGCAGTTCTTC	CASSPGLIEEQFF
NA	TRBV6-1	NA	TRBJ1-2	TGTGCCACCAGGAGTGCATCGACCTATGGCTACACCTTC	CATRSASTYGYTF
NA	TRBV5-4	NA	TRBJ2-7	TGTGCCAGCAGCTTGACGGGGGGCAGTTCCTACGAGCAGTACTTC	CASSLTGGSSYEQYF
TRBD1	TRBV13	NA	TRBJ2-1	TGTGCCAGCAGCCCCGGACAGGGAGGCCACAATGAGCAGTTCTTC	CASSPGQGGHNEQFF
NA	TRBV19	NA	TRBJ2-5	TGTGCCAGTAGACGAACTGGACGGACGATTCAAGAGACCCAGTACTTC	CASRRTGRTIQETQYF
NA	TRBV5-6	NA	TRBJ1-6	TGTGCCAGCAGCTTTAGGCGCGATTCACCCCTCCACTTT	CASSFRRDSPLHF
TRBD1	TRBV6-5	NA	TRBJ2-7	TGTGCCAGCAGTTACACAGGGGACTACGAGCAGTACTTC	CASSYTGDYEQYF
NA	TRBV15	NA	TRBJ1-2	TGTGCCACCAGCAGAGATACCCATGGCTACACCTTC	CATSRDTHGYTF
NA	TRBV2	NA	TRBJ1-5	TGTGCCAGCGGGGGGGCTAGCAATCAGCCCCAGCATTTT	CASGGASNQPQHF
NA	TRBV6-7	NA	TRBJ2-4	TGTGCCAGCAGTTATGAAGACAGGGCCGGGAGAAACATTCAGTACTTC	CASSYEDRAGRNIQYF
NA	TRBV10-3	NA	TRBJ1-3	TGTGCCACCTCGCCCGGAAACACCATATATTTT	CATSPGNTIYF
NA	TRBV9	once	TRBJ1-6	TGTGCCAGCAGCTCACTCGGAGTAGGATCACCCCTCCACTTT	CASSSLGVGSPLHF
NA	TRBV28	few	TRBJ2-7	TGTGCCAGCAGTGGGCCGGGAGAGCAGTACTTC	CASSGPGEQYF
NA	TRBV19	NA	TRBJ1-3	TGTGCCAGTAGTAGGATATTCTCTGGAAACACCATATATTTT	CASSRIFSGNTIYF
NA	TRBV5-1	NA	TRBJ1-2	TGCGCCAGCAGCTCAGGGGACTATGGCTACACCTTC	CASSSGDYGYTF
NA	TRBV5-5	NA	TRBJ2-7	TGTGCCAGCAGCCCCCCAGTCAGGGGAAGTTACGAGCAGTACTTC	CASSPPVRGSYEQYF
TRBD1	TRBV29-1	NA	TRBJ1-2	TGCAGCGTTGAAATAAAGGGGGCTGGCTATGGCTACACCTTC	CSVEIKGAGYGYTF
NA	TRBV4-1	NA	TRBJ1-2	TGCGCCAGCAGCCAAGATTACGCTCGGTCCAACTATGGCTACACCTTC	CASSQDYARSNYGYTF
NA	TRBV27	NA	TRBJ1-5	TGTGCCACCGCGAGGGAAGGACTGTTAAATCAGCCCCAGCATTTT	CATAREGLLNQPQHF
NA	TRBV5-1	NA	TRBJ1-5	TGCGCCAGCAGCTTGGCAGGGGAGGGTCAGCCCCAGCATTTT	CASSLAGEGQPQHF
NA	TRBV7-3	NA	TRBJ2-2	TGTGCCAGCAGCTTCCAGGGTTCCGGGGAGCTGTTTTTT	CASSFQGSGELFF
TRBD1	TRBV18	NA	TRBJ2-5	TGTGCCAGCTCACCCGAACAGGGGTTGGAAGAGACCCAGTACTTC	CASSPEQGLEETQYF
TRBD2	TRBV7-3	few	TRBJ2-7	TGTGCCAGCAGCTTAAAGCTTGCTAAAAGCGGGGAGGTTTGCGAGCAGTACTTC	CASSLKLAKSGEVCEQYF
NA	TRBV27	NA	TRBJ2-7	TGTGCCAGCTGGTCTCAAAGGGACGGTTACGAGCAGTACTTC	CASWSQRDGYEQYF
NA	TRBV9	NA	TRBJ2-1	TGTGCCAGCAGCGTCGCAGGTCTTTCTTCCTACAATGAGCAGTTCTTC	CASSVAGLSSYNEQFF
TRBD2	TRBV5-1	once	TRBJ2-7	TGCGCCAGTGGTAGCGGGGGACCCGCGTACGAGCAGTACTTC	CASGSGGPAYEQYF
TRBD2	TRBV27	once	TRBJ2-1	TGTGCCAGCAGTTTATTGAGCGGGGGGATCCACAATGAGCAGTTCTTC	CASSLLSGGIHNEQFF
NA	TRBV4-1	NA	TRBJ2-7	TGCGCCAGCAGCCACGGCACAGGGTTCGAGCAGTACTTC	CASSHGTGFEQYF
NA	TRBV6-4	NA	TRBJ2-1	TGTGCCAGCAGCGTCTCCGGGACAAACAATGAGCAGTTCTTC	CASSVSGTNNEQFF
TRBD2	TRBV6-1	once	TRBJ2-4	TGTGCCAGCAGTGAAGAACTAGCGGGGTCAAACATTCAGTACTTC	CASSEELAGSNIQYF
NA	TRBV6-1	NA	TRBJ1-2	TGTGCCAGCAGTGAAGCGGCCCTGCGTAACTATGGCTACACCTTC	CASSEAALRNYGYTF
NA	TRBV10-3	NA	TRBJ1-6	TGTGCCATCAGTGAGTCGGGGAGGGGAAGAAATTCACCCCTCCACTTT	CAISESGRGRNSPLHF
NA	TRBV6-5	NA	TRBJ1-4	TGTGCCAGCAGAGGGTTGGGTCGGGGGCCGCAAAAACTGTTTTTT	CASRGLGRGPQKLFF
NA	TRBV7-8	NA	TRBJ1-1	TGTGCCAGCAGCTTCCTGAACACTGAAGCTTTCTTT	CASSFLNTEAFF
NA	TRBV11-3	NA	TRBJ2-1	TGTGCCAGCAGCCCTCTGACTAGTAATGAGCAGTTCTTC	CASSPLTSNEQFF
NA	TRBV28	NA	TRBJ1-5	TGTGCCAGCAGAGAGAGCAATCAGCCCCAGCATTTT	CASRESNQPQHF